This entry describes one T cell receptor beta chain. The record originates from a study of T cell responses to AZD1222 COVID-19 vaccine. The V end lost 4 bases, the J end lost 3 bases, and 11 bases lay between the germline ends. There are 15 residues in the CDR3. Germline values: CDR1 SGHRS, CDR2 YFSETQ. The repertoire was sequenced with immunoSEQ multiplex PCR; TCRdb's copy has only in-frame clones and lacks some. The sample lists 150,000 or so clones; 85% to 95% were seen once. The clonotype was recovered from an adult in good health. Specimen: peripheral blood, collected on day 0 of AZD1222 vaccination. The J gene is TRBJ1-6, the V gene TRBV5-1; unclear D gene. CDR3 protein: CASSETGGYNSPLHF. CDR3 nucleotides: TGCGCCAGCAGCGAAACCGGCGGCTATAATTCACCCCTCCACTTT.